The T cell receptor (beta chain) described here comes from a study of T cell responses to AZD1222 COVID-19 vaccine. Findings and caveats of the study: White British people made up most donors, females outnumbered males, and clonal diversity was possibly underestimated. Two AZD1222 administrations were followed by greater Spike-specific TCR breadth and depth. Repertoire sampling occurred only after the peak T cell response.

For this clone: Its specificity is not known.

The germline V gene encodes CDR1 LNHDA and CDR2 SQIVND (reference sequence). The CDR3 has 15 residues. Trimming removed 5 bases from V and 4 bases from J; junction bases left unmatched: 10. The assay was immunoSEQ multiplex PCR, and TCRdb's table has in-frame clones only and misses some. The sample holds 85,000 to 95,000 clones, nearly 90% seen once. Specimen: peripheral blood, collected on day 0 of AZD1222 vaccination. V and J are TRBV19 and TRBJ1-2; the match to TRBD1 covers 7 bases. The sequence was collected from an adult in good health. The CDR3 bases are TGTGCCAGTAGTCCCCCAGGGACAGTCATCTATGGCTACACCTTC. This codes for CASSPPGTVIYGYTF.